The TCR beta chain under discussion was sequenced for a study of shared clonotypes between healthy human individuals. Study background: A donor's plate count was three for CD4 naive and three for CD4 memory; CD8 naive had two and CD8 memory one.

Findings of the study overall: Larger estimated richness was generally seen in naive subsets than in memory subsets.

About this clone itself: Its antigen is unidentified.

The run depth of the assay was deep. Profiled with immunoSEQ multiplex PCR; TCRdb holds only in-frame clones, not every one. Of about 730,000 clones listed, 72% are singletons. Donors had no recently reported acute infections or vaccinations and were HIV-negative. The CDR3 is 12 residues long. The germline V gene has CDR1 SGHDT and CDR2 YYEEEE. The ends were cut back, 2 bases at V and 7 bases at J, with 9 bases in the middle. The chain couples TRBV5-6 to TRBJ1-2; D unresolved. Specimen: memory CD4+ T cells sorted from blood. Noted subset: CD45RA-negative fraction. The receptor's source is a woman in her 30s in good health. CDR3: CASSLGRGGYTF. The CDR3 DNA reads as TGTGCCAGCAGCTTAGGGAGAGGTGGCTACACCTTC.